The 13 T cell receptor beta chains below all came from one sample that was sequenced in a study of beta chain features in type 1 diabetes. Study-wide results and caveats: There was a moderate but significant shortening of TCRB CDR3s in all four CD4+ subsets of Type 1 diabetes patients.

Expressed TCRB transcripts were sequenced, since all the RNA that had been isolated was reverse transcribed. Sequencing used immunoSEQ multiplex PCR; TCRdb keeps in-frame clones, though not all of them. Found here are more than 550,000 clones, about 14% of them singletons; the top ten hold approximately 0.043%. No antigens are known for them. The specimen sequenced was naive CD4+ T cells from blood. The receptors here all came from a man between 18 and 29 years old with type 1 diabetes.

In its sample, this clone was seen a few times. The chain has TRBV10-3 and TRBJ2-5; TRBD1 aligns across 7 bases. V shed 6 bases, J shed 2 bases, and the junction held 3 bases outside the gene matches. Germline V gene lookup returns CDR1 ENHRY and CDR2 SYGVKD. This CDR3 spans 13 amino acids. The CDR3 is CAIRGTAQETQYF. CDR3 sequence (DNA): TGTGCCATCAGGGGGACAGCACAAGAGACCCAGTACTTC.

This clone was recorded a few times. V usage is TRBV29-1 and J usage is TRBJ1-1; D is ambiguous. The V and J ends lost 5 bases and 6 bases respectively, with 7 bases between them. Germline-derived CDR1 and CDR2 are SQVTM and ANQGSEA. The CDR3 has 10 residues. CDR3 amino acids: CSVWRAEAFF. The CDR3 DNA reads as TGCAGCGTTTGGAGGGCTGAAGCTTTCTTT.

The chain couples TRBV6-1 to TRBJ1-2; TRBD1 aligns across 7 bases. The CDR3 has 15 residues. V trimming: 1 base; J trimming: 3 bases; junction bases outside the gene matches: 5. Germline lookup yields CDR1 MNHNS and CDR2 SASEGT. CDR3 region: CASSEGQDRYYGYTF. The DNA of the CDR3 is TGTGCCAGCAGTGAAGGGCAGGACAGGTACTATGGCTACACCTTC.

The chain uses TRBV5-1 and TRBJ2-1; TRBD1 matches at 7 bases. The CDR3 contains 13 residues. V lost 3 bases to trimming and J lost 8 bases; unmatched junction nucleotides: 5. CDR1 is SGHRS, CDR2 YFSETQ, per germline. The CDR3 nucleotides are TGCGCCAGCAGCTCTACAGGGGAAGATGAGCAGTTCTTC. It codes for CASSSTGEDEQFF.

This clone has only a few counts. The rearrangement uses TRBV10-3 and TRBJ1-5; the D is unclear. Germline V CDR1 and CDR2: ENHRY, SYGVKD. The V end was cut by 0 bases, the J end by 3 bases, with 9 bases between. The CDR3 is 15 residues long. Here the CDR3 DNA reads TGTGCCATCAGTGAGTCTGGCACTTACAATCAGCCCCAGCATTTT. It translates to CAISESGTYNQPQHF.

Here the CDR3 DNA reads TGTGCCAGCAGCCCCCGCGGGCTAGCCGACGTTATCTCCTACAATGAGCAGTTCTTC. Translation: CASSPRGLADVISYNEQFF. The chain links TRBV7-9 to TRBJ2-1, with D perhaps matching TRBD2 (5 bases). The CDR3 length is 19 residues. The ends were cut back, 5 bases at V and 0 bases at J, with 23 bases in the middle. CDR1 is SEHNR, CDR2 FQNEAQ, per germline (reference sequence).

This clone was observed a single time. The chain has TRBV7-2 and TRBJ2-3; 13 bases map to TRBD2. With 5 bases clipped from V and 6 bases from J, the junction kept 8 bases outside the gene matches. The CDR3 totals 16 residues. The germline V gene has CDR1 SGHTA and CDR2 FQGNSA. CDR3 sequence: CASSHGTSGVGDTQYF. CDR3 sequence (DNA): TGTGCCAGCAGCCATGGGACTAGCGGGGTCGGGGATACGCAGTATTTT.

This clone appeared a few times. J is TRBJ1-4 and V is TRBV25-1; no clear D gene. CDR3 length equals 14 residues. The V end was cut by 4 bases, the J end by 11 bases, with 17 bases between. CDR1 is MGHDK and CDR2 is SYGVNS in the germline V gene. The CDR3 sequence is CASSAYGRVGKLFF. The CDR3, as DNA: TGTGCCAGCAGTGCCTACGGTAGGGTAGGCAAACTGTTTTTT. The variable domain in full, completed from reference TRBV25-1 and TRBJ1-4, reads EADIYQTPRYLVIGTGKKITLECSQTMGHDKMYWYQQDPGMELHLIHYSYGVNSTEKGDLSSESTVSRIRTEHFPLTLESARPSHTSQYLCASSAYGRVGKLFFGSGTQLSVL.

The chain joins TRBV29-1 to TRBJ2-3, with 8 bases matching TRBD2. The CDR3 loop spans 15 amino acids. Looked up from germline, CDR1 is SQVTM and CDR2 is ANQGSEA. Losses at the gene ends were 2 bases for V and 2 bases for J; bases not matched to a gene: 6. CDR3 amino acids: CSVETVAGLTDTQYF. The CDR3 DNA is TGCAGCGTTGAAACGGTAGCGGGACTCACAGATACGCAGTATTTT.

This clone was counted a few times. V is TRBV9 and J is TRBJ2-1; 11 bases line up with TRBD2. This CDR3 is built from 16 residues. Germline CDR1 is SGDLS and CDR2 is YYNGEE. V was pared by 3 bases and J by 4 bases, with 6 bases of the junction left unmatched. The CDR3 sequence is CASSGDGTSGYNEQFF. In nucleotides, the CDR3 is TGTGCCAGCAGCGGGGACGGGACTAGCGGATACAATGAGCAGTTCTTC.

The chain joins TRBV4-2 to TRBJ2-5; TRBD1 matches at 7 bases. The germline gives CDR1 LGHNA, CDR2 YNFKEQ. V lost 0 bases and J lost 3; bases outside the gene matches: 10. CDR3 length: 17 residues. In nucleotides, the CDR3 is TGTGCCAGCAGCCAAGATGGTCCTGGGACAGCTAAAGAGACCCAGTACTTC. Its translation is CASSQDGPGTAKETQYF.

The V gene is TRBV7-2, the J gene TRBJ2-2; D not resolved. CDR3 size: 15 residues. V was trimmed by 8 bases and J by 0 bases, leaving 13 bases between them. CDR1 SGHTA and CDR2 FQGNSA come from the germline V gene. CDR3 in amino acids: CASLWAATNTGELFF. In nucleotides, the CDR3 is TGTGCCAGCCTATGGGCGGCCACGAACACCGGGGAGCTGTTTTTT.

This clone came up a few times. The CDR3 sequence is CASCLAASTDTQYF. The DNA for the CDR3 is TGTGCCAGCTGCCTAGCGGCTAGCACAGATACGCAGTATTTT. The chain has TRBV6-5 and TRBJ2-3, with 7 bases matching TRBD2. V lost 8 bases, J lost 0 bases, and 5 bases stayed unmatched. Germline CDR1 reads MNHEY; CDR2 reads SVGAGI. This CDR3 has 14 amino acids.